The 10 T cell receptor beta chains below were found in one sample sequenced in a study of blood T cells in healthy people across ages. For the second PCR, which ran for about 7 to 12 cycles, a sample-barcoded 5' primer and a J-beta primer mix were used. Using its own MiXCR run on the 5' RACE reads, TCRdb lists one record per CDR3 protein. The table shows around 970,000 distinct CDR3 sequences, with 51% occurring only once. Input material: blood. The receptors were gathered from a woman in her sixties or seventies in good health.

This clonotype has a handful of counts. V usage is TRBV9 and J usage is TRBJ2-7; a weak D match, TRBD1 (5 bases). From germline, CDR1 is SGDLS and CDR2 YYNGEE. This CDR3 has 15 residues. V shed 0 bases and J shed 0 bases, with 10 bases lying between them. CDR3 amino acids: CASSVGWGVSYEQYF. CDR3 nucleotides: TGTGCCAGCAGCGTAGGGTGGGGCGTCTCCTACGAGCAGTACTTC.

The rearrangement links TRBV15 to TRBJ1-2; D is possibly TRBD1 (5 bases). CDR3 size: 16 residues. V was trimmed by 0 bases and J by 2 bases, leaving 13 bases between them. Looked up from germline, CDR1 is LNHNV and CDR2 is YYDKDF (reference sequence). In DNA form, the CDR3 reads TGTGCCACCAGCAGAGATCTCAGGCAGGGAAACTATGGCTACACCTTC. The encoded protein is CATSRDLRQGNYGYTF.

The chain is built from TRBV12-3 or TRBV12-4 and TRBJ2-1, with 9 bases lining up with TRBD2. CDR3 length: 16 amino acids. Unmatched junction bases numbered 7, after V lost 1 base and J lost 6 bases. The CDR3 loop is CASSLGGGRAVNEQFF. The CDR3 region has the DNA TGTGCCAGCAGTTTAGGAGGCGGGAGGGCCGTCAATGAGCAGTTCTTC.

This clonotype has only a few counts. The CDR3 sequence is CASSKPGQATYEQYF. The CDR3, as DNA: TGTGCCAGCAGTAAACCGGGACAGGCTACCTACGAGCAGTACTTC. The chain has TRBV6-6 and TRBJ2-7; TRBD1 aligns across 8 bases. The junction had 8 bases not matched to a gene; V was cut back by 5 bases and J by 2 bases. This CDR3 region has 15 residues. Germline V gene data show CDR1 as MNHNY and CDR2 as SVGAGI (reference sequence).

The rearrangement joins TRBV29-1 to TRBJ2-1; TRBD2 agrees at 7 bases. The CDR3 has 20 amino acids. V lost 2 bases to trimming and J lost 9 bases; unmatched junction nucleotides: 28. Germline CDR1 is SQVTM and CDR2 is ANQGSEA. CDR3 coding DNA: TGCAGCGTTGAATGGGACTATCCACCTAAGGGTTACATGCCCAGAACTGAGCAGTTCTTC. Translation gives CSVEWDYPPKGYMPRTEQFF.

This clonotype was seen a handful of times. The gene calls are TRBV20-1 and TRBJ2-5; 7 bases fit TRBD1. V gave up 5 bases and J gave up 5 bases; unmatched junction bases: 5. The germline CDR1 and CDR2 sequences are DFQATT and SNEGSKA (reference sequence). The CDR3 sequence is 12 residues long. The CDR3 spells CSAEGGSETQYF. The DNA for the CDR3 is TGCAGTGCTGAAGGGGGCTCGGAGACCCAGTACTTC.

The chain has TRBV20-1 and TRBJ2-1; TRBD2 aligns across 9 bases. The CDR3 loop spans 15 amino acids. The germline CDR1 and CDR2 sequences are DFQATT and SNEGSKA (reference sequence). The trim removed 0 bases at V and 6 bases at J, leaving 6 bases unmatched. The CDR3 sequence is CSARDTLAGINEQFF. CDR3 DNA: TGCAGTGCTAGAGATACCCTAGCGGGGATCAATGAGCAGTTCTTC.

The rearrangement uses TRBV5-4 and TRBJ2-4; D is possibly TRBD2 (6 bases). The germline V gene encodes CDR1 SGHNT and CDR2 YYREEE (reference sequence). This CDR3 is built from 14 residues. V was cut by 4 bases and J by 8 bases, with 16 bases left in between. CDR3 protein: CASSGDSRADIQYF. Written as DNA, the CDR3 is TGTGCCAGCAGCGGGGACTCCCGGGCGGACATTCAGTACTTC.

This chain's CDR3 is CASSLGLAVVYNEQFF. The CDR3 DNA reads TGTGCCAGCAGCTTGGGGCTAGCGGTTGTCTACAATGAGCAGTTCTTC. This chain links TRBV5-5 with TRBJ2-1, with TRBD2 identical over 7 bases. The CDR3 runs 16 residues. CDR1 and CDR2 from the germline V gene are SGHKS and YYEKEE (reference sequence). The V and J ends lost 0 bases and 3 bases, in that order; junction bases with no gene match: 6. Full variable domain (remainder filled in from reference TRBV5-5 and TRBJ2-1): DAGVTQSPTHLIKTRGQQVTLRCSPISGHKSVSWYQQVLGQGPQFIFQYYEKEERGRGNFPDRFSARQFPNYSSELNVNALLLGDSALYLCASSLGLAVVYNEQFFGPGTRLTVL.

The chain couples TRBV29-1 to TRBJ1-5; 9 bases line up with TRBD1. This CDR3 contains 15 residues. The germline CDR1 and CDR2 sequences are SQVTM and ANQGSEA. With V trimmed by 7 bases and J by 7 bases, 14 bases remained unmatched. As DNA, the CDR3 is TGCAGCGAAGATAGGTGGGACAGGGAGTTGCAGCCCCAGCATTTT. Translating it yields CSEDRWDRELQPQHF.